The entry below gives a single TCR beta chain sequence along with its context. The trim removed 7 bases at V and 6 bases at J, leaving 6 bases unmatched. This CDR3 has 13 amino acids. Germline loops: CDR1 MNHEY, CDR2 SMNVEV (reference sequence). The sample is drawn from a study of cytomegalovirus exposure and HLA in healthy donors. The method was immunoSEQ multiplex PCR; TCRdb's version includes in-frame clones alone and lacks a portion of them. The top ten hold 1.5% to 2% of the sample, which has approximately 64,000 clones, approximately 90% seen once. Sequencing used PBMCs. This TCR came from a woman between 18 and 29 years old in good health and CMV-seronegative. The V call is TRBV27, the J call TRBJ1-1, with 9 positions matching TRBD1. CDR3 in DNA: TGTGCCAGCAAGTTACAGGGGGCGCCTGAAGCTTTCTTT. This translates into CASKLQGAPEAFF.